This T cell receptor beta chain originates from a study of blood T cell repertoires in COVID-19. Study in general: Samples representing acute and convalescent COVID-19 were sourced from the United States, Italy and Spain.

Generated by immunoSEQ multiplex PCR, the TCRdb table keeps only in-frame clones and is missing some. The sample carries approximately 94,000 clones, 85% to 90% recorded once. This TCR derives from a woman between 65 and 79 years old with acute or convalescent COVID-19. Sequenced: peripheral blood.

The CDR3 sequence: CAWSPWQGYTEAFF. CDR3 DNA: TGTGCCTGGAGCCCGTGGCAGGGGTATACTGAAGCTTTCTTT. The chain joins TRBV30 to TRBJ1-1; D perhaps matches TRBD1 (6 bases). V lost 3 bases and J 5 bases, leaving 16 bases between the germline ends. The germline gives CDR1 GTSNPN, CDR2 SVGIG (reference sequence). The CDR3 is 14 amino acids.